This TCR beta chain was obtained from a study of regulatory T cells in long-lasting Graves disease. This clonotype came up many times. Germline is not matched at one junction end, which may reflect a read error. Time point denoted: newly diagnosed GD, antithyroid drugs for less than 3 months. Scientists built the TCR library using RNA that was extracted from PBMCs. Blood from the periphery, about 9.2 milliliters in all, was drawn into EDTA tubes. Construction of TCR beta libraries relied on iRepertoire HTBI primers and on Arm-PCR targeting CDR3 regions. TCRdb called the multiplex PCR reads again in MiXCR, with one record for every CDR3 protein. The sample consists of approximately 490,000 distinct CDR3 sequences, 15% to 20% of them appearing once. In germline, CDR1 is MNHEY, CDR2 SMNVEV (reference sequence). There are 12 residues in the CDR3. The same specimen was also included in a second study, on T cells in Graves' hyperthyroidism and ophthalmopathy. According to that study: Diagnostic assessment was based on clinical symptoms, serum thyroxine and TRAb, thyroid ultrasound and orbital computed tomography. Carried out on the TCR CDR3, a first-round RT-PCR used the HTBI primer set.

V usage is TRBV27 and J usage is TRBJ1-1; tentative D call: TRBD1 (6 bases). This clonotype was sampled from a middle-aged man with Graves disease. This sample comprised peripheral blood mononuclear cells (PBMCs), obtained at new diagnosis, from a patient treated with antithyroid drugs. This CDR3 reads CASSNRARSAPF. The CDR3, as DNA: TGTGCCAGCAGTAACAGGGCCCGAAGCGCCCCCTTT.